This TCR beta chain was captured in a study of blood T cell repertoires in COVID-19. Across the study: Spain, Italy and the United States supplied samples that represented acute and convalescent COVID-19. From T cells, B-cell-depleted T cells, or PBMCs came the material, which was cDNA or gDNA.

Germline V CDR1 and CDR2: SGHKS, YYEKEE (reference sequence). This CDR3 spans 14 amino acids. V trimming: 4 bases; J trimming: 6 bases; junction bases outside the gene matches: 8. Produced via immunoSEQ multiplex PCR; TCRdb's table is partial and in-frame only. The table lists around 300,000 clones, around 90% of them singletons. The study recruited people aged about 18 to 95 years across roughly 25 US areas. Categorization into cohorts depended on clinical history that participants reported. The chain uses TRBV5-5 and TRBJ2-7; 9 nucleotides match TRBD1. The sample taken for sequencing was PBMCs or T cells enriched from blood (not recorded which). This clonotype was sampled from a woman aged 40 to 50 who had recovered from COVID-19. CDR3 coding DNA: TGTGCCAGCAGCCGGGACAGGGTCATAGGCGAGCAGTACTTC. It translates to CASSRDRVIGEQYF.